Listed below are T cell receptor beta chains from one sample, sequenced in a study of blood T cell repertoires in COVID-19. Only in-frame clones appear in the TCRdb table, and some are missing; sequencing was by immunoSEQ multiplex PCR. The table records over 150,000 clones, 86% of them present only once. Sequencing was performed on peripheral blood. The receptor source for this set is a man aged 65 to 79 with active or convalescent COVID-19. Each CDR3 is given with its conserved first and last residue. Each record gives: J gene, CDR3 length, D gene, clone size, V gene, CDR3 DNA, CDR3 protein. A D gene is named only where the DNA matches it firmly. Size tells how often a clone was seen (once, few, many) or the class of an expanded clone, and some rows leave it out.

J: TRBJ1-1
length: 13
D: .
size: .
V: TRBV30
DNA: TGTGCCTACGATCCTCCAGGGAGGCCTGAAGCTTTCTTT
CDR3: CAYDPPGRPEAFF

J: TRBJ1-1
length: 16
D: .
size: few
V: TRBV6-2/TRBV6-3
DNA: TGTGCCAGCAGTTATGCCCCCGGGGTGGGGAACACTGAAGCTTTCTTT
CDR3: CASSYAPGVGNTEAFF

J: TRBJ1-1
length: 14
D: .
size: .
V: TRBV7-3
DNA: TGTGCCAGCAGCTTGGTTGCAGGGAACACTGAAGCTTTCTTT
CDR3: CASSLVAGNTEAFF

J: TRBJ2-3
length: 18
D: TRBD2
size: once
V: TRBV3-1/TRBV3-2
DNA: TGTGCCAGCAGCCAACCAAGTTTAGCGGGAGGGAAAGCAGATACGCAGTATTTT
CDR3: CASSQPSLAGGKADTQYF

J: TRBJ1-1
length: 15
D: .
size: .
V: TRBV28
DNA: TGTGCCAGCATTCGAGCCGGACAGCTGAACACTGAAGCTTTCTTT
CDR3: CASIRAGQLNTEAFF

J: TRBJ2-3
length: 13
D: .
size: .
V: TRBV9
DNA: TGTGCCAGCAGTTCGGACTTAACAGATACGCAGTATTTT
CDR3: CASSSDLTDTQYF

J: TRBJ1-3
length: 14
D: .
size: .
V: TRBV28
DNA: TGTGCCAGCAGTTTAAGTCGGTCTGGAAACACCATATATTTT
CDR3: CASSLSRSGNTIYF

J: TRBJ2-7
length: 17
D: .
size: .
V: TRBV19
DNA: TGTGCCAGTAGTCGAAAGGGGCTACACGGAGATTCCTACGAGCAGTACTTC
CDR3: CASSRKGLHGDSYEQYF

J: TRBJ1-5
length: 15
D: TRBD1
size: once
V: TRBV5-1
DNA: TGCGCCAGCAGCTCAACCGGGACAGATAATCAGCCCCAGCATTTT
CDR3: CASSSTGTDNQPQHF

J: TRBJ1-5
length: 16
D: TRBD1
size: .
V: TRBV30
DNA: TGTGCCTGGAGTTTAACCCAGGGGGCAGGCAATCAGCCCCAGCATTTT
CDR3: CAWSLTQGAGNQPQHF

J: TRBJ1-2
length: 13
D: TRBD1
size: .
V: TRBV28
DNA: TGTGCCAGCAGTCGGACAGGGGTATATGGCTACACCTTC
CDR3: CASSRTGVYGYTF

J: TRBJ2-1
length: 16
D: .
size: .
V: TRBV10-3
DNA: TGTGCCATCAGCGGTAAATCTAGCGACGGAGGGGATGAGCAGTTCTTC
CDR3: CAISGKSSDGGDEQFF

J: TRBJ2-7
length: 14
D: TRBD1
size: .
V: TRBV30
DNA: TGTGCCTGGAGTAAGACAGGGTGGCAGGGCGAGCAGTACTTC
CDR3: CAWSKTGWQGEQYF

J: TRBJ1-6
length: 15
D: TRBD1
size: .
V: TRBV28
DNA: TGTGCCAGCAGTTCCTCGACAGGGCCTAATTCACCCCTCCACTTT
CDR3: CASSSSTGPNSPLHF

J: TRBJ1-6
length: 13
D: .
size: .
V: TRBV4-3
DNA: TGCGCCAGCAGCCAAGACCGGGATTCACCCCTCCACTTT
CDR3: CASSQDRDSPLHF

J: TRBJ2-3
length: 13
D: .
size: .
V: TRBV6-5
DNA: TGTGCCAGCAGTTTTGGGCCATCGGATACGCAGTATTTT
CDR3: CASSFGPSDTQYF

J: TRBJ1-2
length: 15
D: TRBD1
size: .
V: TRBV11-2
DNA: TGTGCCAGCAGCCGAAACAGGGGGAAAGTTGGTGGCTACACCTTC
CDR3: CASSRNRGKVGGYTF

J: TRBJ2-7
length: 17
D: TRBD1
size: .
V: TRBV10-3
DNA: TGTGCCATCAGTGAGTCGGGAAAGGGACAGACTTTCTACGAGCAGTACTTC
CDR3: CAISESGKGQTFYEQYF

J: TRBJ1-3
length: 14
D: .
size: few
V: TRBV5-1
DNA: TGCGCCAGCAGCTTGGGCATCGAGGGAAACACCATATATTTT
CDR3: CASSLGIEGNTIYF

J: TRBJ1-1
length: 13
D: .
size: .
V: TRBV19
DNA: TGTGCCAGTAGTACCAGGGATTTCACTGAAGCTTTCTTT
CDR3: CASSTRDFTEAFF

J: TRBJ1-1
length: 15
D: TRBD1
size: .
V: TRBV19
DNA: TGTGCCAGTAGTGCGTCGACAGGGGGCGGGACTGAAGCTTTCTTT
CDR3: CASSASTGGGTEAFF

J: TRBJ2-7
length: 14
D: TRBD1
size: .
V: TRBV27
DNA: TGTGCCAGCAGTTTCGGGGACAGGGGCTACGAGCAGTACTTC
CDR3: CASSFGDRGYEQYF

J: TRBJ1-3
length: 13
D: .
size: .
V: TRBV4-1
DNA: TGCGCCAGCAGCCAAGAAGCGGATTACACCATATATTTT
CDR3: CASSQEADYTIYF

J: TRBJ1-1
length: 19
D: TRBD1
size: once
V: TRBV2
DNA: TGTGCCAGCAGTGAAGCGCTTCGCCGGGACAGGGAACTGAACACTGAAGCTTTCTTT
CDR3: CASSEALRRDRELNTEAFF

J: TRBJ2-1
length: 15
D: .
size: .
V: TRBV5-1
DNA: TGCGCCAGCAGCTTGGGGGCACAGGGATACAATGAGCAGTTCTTC
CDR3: CASSLGAQGYNEQFF

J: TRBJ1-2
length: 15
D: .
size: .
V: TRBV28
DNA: TGTGCCAGCAGTATATCATACAGGGATCCGCCTGGCTACACCTTC
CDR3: CASSISYRDPPGYTF

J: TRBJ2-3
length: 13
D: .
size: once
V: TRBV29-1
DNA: TGCAGCGTTGGTCCTCTTAGCACAGATACGCAGTATTTT
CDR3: CSVGPLSTDTQYF

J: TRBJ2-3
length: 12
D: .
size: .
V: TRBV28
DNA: TGTGCCAGTCGGGGTAGCACAGATACGCAGTATTTT
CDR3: CASRGSTDTQYF

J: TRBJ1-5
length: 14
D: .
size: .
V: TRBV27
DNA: TGTGCCAGCAGTTCTTGGACCCGCGGGCAGCCCCAGCATTTT
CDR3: CASSSWTRGQPQHF

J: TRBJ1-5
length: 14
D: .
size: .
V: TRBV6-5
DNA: TGTGCCAGCAGAGCGGGACGGCAAAGTGAGCCCCAGCATTTT
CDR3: CASRAGRQSEPQHF

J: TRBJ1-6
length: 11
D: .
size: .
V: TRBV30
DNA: TGTGCCTGGAGTGCGGCGGGGAACCTCCACTTT
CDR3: CAWSAAGNLHF

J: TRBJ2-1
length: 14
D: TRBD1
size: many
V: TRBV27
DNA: TGTGCCAGCAGTCACAGGGGGCCGGTGGATGAGCAGTTCTTC
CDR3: CASSHRGPVDEQFF

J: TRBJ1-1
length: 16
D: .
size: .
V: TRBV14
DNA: TGTGCCAGCAGCCGGTTGTCGGGATATCTGAACACTGAAGCTTTCTTT
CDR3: CASSRLSGYLNTEAFF

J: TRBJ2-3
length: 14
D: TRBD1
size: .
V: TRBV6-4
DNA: TGTGCCAGCCGGCGGACAGGGGAAGCAGATACGCAGTATTTT
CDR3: CASRRTGEADTQYF

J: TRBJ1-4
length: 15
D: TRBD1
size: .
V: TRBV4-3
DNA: TGCGCCAGCAGCCAGTCCTGGACAGGGTTTGAAAAACTGTTTTTT
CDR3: CASSQSWTGFEKLFF

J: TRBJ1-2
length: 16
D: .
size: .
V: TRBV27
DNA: TGTGCCAGCAGTTTAAAGGGAGGACCGGTCTACTATGGCTACACCTTC
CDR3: CASSLKGGPVYYGYTF

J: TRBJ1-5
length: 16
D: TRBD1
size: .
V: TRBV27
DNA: TGTGCCAGCAGTTTCCGCGCCAGGGGGGCAAATCAGCCCCAGCATTTT
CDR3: CASSFRARGANQPQHF

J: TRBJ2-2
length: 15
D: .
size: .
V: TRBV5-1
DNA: TGCGCCAGCAGCCGACAGGACCCGAACACCGGGGAGCTGTTTTTT
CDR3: CASSRQDPNTGELFF

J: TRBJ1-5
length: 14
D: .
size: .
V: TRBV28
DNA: TGTGCCAGCAGTTATTCTGGAGGGGTTCAGCCCCAGCATTTT
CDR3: CASSYSGGVQPQHF

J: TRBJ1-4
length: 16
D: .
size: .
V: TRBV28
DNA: TGTGCCAGCAGCTTAGGAGGGGGAGGGACTAATGAAAAACTGTTTTTT
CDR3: CASSLGGGGTNEKLFF

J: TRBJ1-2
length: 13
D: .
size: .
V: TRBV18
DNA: TGTGCCAGCTCACCTGAGGGATCCTATGGCTACACCTTC
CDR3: CASSPEGSYGYTF

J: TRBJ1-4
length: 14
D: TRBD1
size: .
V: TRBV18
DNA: TGTGCCAGCTCCCCCGGACAGGGGGGTGAAAAACTGTTTTTT
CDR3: CASSPGQGGEKLFF

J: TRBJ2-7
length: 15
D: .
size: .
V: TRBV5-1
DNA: TGCGCCAGCAGCTTGAAGGAGGGCGCATCCTACGAGCAGTACTTC
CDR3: CASSLKEGASYEQYF

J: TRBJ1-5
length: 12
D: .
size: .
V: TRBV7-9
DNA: TGTGCCAGCAGCTTCTCCAATCAGCCCCAGCATTTT
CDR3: CASSFSNQPQHF

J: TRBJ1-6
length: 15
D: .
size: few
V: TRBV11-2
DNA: TGTGCCAGCAGCTTTACGAGCTCCTATAATTCACCCCTCCACTTT
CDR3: CASSFTSSYNSPLHF

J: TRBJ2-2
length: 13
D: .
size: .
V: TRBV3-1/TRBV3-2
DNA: TGTGCCAGCAGCCCTAGATTGACCGGGGAGCTGTTTTTT
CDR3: CASSPRLTGELFF

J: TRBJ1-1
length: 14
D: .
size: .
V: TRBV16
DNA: TGTGCCAGCAGTAAACAGCACAGTGACACTGAAGCTTTCTTT
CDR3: CASSKQHSDTEAFF

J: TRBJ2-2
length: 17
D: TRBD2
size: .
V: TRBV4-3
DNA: TGCGCCAGCAGCCAAGACCCCGCGGGAGGGAACACCGGGGAGCTGTTTTTT
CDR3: CASSQDPAGGNTGELFF

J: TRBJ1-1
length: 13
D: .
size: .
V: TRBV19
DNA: TGTGCCAGCGGAGCTCTACGAAACACTGAAGCTTTCTTT
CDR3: CASGALRNTEAFF

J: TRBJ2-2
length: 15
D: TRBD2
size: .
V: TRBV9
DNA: TGTGCCAGCAGCCGGGCGGGGGGAAACACCGGGGAGCTGTTTTTT
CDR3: CASSRAGGNTGELFF

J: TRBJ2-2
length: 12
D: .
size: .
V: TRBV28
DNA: TGTGCCAGCAGTTCCCGAGCCGGGGAGCTGTTTTTT
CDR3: CASSSRAGELFF